What follows are 15 T cell receptor beta chains derived from one specimen sequenced in a study of cytomegalovirus exposure and HLA in healthy donors. 13 Jbeta primers and 60 Vbeta primers were used for the PCR. Some clones are missing from TCRdb's copy, which holds only in-frame ones; the method was immunoSEQ multiplex PCR. The table includes over 110,000 clones, 78% detected once. Sequencing was carried out using PBMCs. These TCRs come from a woman in her thirties or forties in good health and CMV-seropositive.

The CDR3 bases are TGTGCCAGCAGCGGAAGGGGGCGTACTAATGAAAAACTGTTTTTT. Protein sequence: CASSGRGRTNEKLFF. This sequence joins TRBV21-1 and TRBJ1-4; the D call of TRBD1 is as the table states it, not checked on the DNA. TRBV21-1 corresponds to a pseudogene. The CDR3 spans 15 residues.

V and J are TRBV7-3 and TRBJ2-1; D is ambiguous. Per germline, CDR1 SGHTA and CDR2 FQGTGA. The V end lost 2 bases, the J end lost 5 bases, and 10 bases lay between the germline ends. The CDR3 spans 14 residues. In nucleotides, the CDR3 is TGTGCCAGCAGCTTAGGCGGAAGGAACAATGAGCAGTTCTTC. Protein sequence: CASSLGGRNNEQFF.

The chain joins TRBV20-1 to TRBJ2-7, with 9 bases lining up with TRBD1. The CDR3 extends over 11 amino acids. The V gene's germline CDR1 is DFQATT and CDR2 SNEGSKA (reference sequence). V lost 7 bases, J lost 6 bases, and 4 bases stayed unmatched. CDR3 loop: CSVNRGLEQYF. The CDR3 DNA is TGCAGTGTAAACAGGGGGCTCGAGCAGTACTTC.

J is TRBJ2-7 and V is TRBV7-8, with a tentative D call TRBD1 (6 bases). Between the trimmed V and J ends, which lost 5 bases and 3 bases, there was a span of 11 bases. The CDR3 sequence is 13 residues long. In germline, CDR1 is SGHVS, CDR2 FQNEAQ. The CDR3 sequence is CASSRTAYYEQYF. In DNA, the CDR3 is TGTGCCAGCAGCCGGACAGCCTACTACGAGCAGTACTTC.

The V gene is TRBV6-1, the J gene TRBJ1-1; D is uncertain. The CDR3 consists of 15 residues. The germline V gene has CDR1 MNHNS and CDR2 SASEGT. V lost 6 bases and J lost 4, with 18 bases in between. The CDR3 is CASRQMSSEATEAFF. The CDR3 DNA reads TGTGCCAGCAGACAAATGTCCTCGGAGGCCACTGAAGCTTTCTTT.

CDR3 coding DNA: TGTGCCAGCAGCTCCGGCCCCCGGGGGACTGAAGCTTTCTTT. Protein: CASSSGPRGTEAFF. The chain links TRBV11-3 to TRBJ1-1; weak D call: TRBD1 (5 bases). Germline loops: CDR1 SGHNT, CDR2 YENEEA. The V end was cut by 4 bases, the J end by 5 bases, with 14 bases between. The CDR3 sequence is 14 residues long.

The table lists this clone with a few counts. The chain recombines TRBV4-1 with TRBJ1-2, with D maybe TRBD1 (5 bases). Between the trimmed V and J ends, which lost 2 bases and 7 bases, there was a span of 23 bases. The CDR3 is made up of 17 amino acids. From germline, CDR1 is MGHRA and CDR2 YSYEKL. CDR3 sequence (DNA): TGCGCCAGCAGCCAATCGGCCCGAGTGGGGCTAATCCCTGGCTACACCTTC. Translated: CASSQSARVGLIPGYTF.

CDR3 region: CASSLDREGEKLFF. The CDR3 coding sequence is TGCGCCAGCAGCTTGGACAGGGAAGGCGAAAAACTGTTTTTT. The chain recombines TRBV5-1 with TRBJ1-4; tentative D call: TRBD1 (6 bases). Germline V gene lookup returns CDR1 SGHRS and CDR2 YFSETQ. V was cut by 0 bases and J by 8 bases, with 11 bases left in between. The CDR3 totals 14 residues.

The V gene is TRBV5-1, the J gene TRBJ1-2; a possible D gene is TRBD1 (5 bases). The germline V gene has CDR1 SGHRS and CDR2 YFSETQ. Trimming removed 5 bases at V and 0 bases at J, with 14 bases between. The CDR3 sequence is 15 residues long. The CDR3 sequence: CASSLGAGTNYGYTF. The CDR3, as DNA: TGCGCCAGCAGTTTAGGGGCAGGGACTAACTATGGCTACACCTTC.

This clone is a singleton in its sample. The gene calls are TRBV28 and TRBJ2-2; 10 bases match TRBD2. The junction had 5 bases not matched to a gene; V was cut back by 5 bases and J by 8 bases. Germline-derived CDR1 and CDR2 are MDHEN and SYDVKM. CDR3 length: 14 residues. The chain's CDR3 is CASSKIAGGGELFF. The CDR3, as DNA: TGTGCCAGCAGTAAAATAGCGGGAGGAGGGGAGCTGTTTTTT.

For this clone: Other DNA sequences in this specimen translate into the identical CDR3. The rearrangement uses TRBV6-1 and TRBJ1-5; the match to TRBD1 covers 8 bases. The CDR3 is 15 residues long. V shed 6 bases, J shed 4 bases, and the junction held 8 bases outside the gene matches. CDR1 MNHNS and CDR2 SASEGT come from the germline V gene. In nucleotides, the CDR3 is TGTGCCAGCAGCCTGTGGCAGGGGGCGAATCAGCCCCAGCATTTT. The encoded protein is CASSLWQGANQPQHF.

The CDR3 region is CASSPPRARGETQYF. The CDR3 nucleotides read TGTGCCAGCAGCCCCCCCAGGGCCAGAGGAGAGACCCAGTACTTC. V is TRBV7-9 and J is TRBJ2-5; possible D gene TRBD1, 5 bases. Trimming took 5 bases from V and 4 from J, leaving 17 bases between them. Germline V gives CDR1 SEHNR, CDR2 FQNEAQ (reference sequence). The CDR3 contains 15 residues.

V gene TRBV19 combines with J gene TRBJ1-1, with D possibly being TRBD1 (5 bases). This CDR3 has 12 residues. V dropped 1 base and J dropped 7 bases, with 7 bases sitting between them. CDR1 and CDR2 from the germline V gene are LNHDA and SQIVND (reference sequence). The CDR3 sequence is CASSIGQFEAFF. The DNA for the CDR3 is TGTGCCAGTAGTATAGGACAGTTTGAAGCTTTCTTT.

This clone was observed a few times. The rearrangement joins TRBV7-6 to TRBJ2-7; 13 nucleotides agree with TRBD2. After removal of 3 bases from V and 2 bases from J, the junction contained 1 base not matched to a gene. The germline V gene has CDR1 SGHVS and CDR2 FNYEAQ. This CDR3 region has 15 residues. For the CDR3, the DNA is TGTGCCAGCAGCTTTACTAGCGGGAGGGCCTACGAGCAGTACTTC. The encoded protein is CASSFTSGRAYEQYF.

V gene TRBV29-1 combines with J gene TRBJ2-3; tentative D call: TRBD2 (7 bases). V shed 6 bases and J shed 4 bases, with 20 bases lying between them. Germline V gene lookup returns CDR1 SQVTM and CDR2 ANQGSEA. This CDR3 is built from 15 residues. The CDR3 bases are TGCAGCGTCCGGGGGAGGGGGGGAGATGCAGATACGCAGTATTTT. Translation: CSVRGRGGDADTQYF.